The source of this TCR beta chain is a study of PD-1 blockade in classical Hodgkin lymphoma. Study-wide points: It was reported that newly diagnosed patients had less baseline TCR diversity than healthy donors.

Between the trimmed V and J ends, which lost 1 base and 5 bases, there was a span of 11 bases. This CDR3 region has 14 residues. Germline CDR1 and CDR2: SGHVS and FNYEAQ. Some clones are missing from TCRdb's copy, which holds only in-frame ones; the method was immunoSEQ multiplex PCR. The table has 41,000 or so clones, about two thirds seen once. This clone has just one count. Its specificity is unknown. Time point here: cycle 4 day 1 (C4D1), after less than 7 weeks of nivolumab. Autologous stem cell transplantation was followed by relapse in every patient, and brentuximab vedotin exposure varied. The TCR originated in a human donor with classical Hodgkin lymphoma. The gene calls are TRBV7-6 and TRBJ2-5; D is undetermined. Sample: peripheral blood mononuclear cells (PBMCs), taken before the fourth cycle of nivolumab. The CDR3 loop reads CASSLGHRRETQYF. The CDR3 DNA reads TGTGCCAGCAGCTTAGGACACCGCCGGGAGACCCAGTACTTC.